Listed below are T cell receptor beta chains from one sample, sequenced in a study of blood T cell repertoires in COVID-19. Clones were sequenced by immunoSEQ multiplex PCR, and TCRdb holds only the in-frame ones, with some missing. Among some 87,000 clones listed, around 87% were seen once. Material: peripheral blood. All receptors derive from a human donor in a cohort sampled during active COVID-19. Both conserved end residues are part of each CDR3. D genes are given only for firm matches. Not every row has a clone size; where given, it reads once, few, many or a size class.

.,TRBJ2-7,TRBD1,TRBV4-1,CASSLTGTYEQYF,TGCGCCAGCAGCCTGACAGGGACCTACGAGCAGTACTTC
.,TRBJ1-2,.,TRBV28,CASSLSRNYGYTF,TGTGCCAGCAGTTTATCTAGAAACTATGGCTACACCTTC
.,TRBJ2-3,.,TRBV7-8,CASTAGGGAADTQYF,TGTGCCAGCACCGCCGGGGGTGGGGCTGCAGATACGCAGTATTTT
.,TRBJ1-2,TRBD1,TRBV6-6,CASKGNRGRVDGYTF,TGTGCCAGCAAAGGCAACAGGGGCAGGGTGGATGGCTACACCTTC
once,TRBJ2-7,TRBD2,TRBV3-1/TRBV3-2,CASSLGTSGGEYEQYF,TGTGCCAGCAGCCTAGGGACTAGCGGGGGGGAATACGAGCAGTACTTC
.,TRBJ2-1,TRBD2,TRBV9,CASSVGGLAVSYNEQFF,TGTGCCAGCAGCGTAGGAGGACTAGCGGTGTCCTACAATGAGCAGTTCTTC
.,TRBJ2-7,.,TRBV6-5,CASTLQGSGEQYF,TGTGCCAGCACCTTACAGGGTTCCGGCGAGCAGTACTTC
.,TRBJ1-6,TRBD1,TRBV7-2,CASSFRADRGTRSPLHF,TGTGCCAGCAGCTTTAGGGCCGACAGGGGGACTCGGTCACCCCTCCACTTT
.,TRBJ1-1,.,TRBV11-2,CASSLGGGRNTEAFF,TGTGCCAGCAGCTTAGGCGGGGGGCGGAACACTGAAGCTTTCTTT
.,TRBJ2-7,.,TRBV7-3,CASSLTTAYEQYF,TGTGCCAGCAGCTTAACGACAGCCTACGAGCAGTACTTC
.,TRBJ1-3,.,TRBV30,CAWRDNTGGNTIYF,TGTGCCTGGAGGGACAATACCGGTGGAAACACCATATATTTT
.,TRBJ2-7,.,TRBV7-2,CASSSRVWIEQYF,TGTGCCAGCAGCTCGAGGGTCTGGATCGAGCAGTACTTC
.,TRBJ1-6,TRBD1,TRBV4-1,CASSQDPGGAYNSPLHF,TGCGCCAGCAGCCAAGATCCAGGGGGCGCCTATAATTCACCCCTCCACTTT
.,TRBJ2-2,.,TRBV18,CASSPLTQNTGELFF,TGTGCCAGCTCACCACTGACACAGAACACCGGGGAGCTGTTTTTT
.,TRBJ2-2,.,TRBV6-5,CVTTRGPNTGELFF,TGTGTCACCACGCGGGGGCCGAACACCGGGGAGCTGTTTTTT
.,TRBJ1-3,TRBD1,TRBV7-9,CASSHRGSKQGPGNTIYF,TGTGCCAGCAGCCACAGGGGATCCAAACAGGGCCCTGGAAACACCATATATTTT
.,TRBJ1-2,.,TRBV5-5,CASSLVIGAGYTF,TGTGCCAGCAGCTTGGTAATTGGGGCTGGCTACACCTTC
.,TRBJ1-6,.,TRBV9,CASSVGPTGNSPLHF,TGTGCCAGCAGCGTAGGGCCTACGGGTAATTCACCCCTCCACTTT
.,TRBJ2-1,.,TRBV7-6,CASSLTYNEQFF,TGTGCCAGCAGCTTAACTTACAATGAGCAGTTCTTC
.,TRBJ1-4,.,TRBV5-6,CASRLRGGEKLFF,TGTGCCAGCAGACTACGGGGGGGCGAAAAACTGTTTTTT
.,TRBJ2-3,TRBD1,TRBV18,CASSPIGQGPDTQYF,TGTGCCAGCTCACCAATTGGACAGGGACCAGATACGCAGTATTTT
.,TRBJ2-7,.,TRBV7-2,CASSLVAESYEQYF,TGTGCCAGCAGCTTGGTAGCGGAGTCCTACGAGCAGTACTTC
once,TRBJ2-3,TRBD2,TRBV29-1,CSVGKGGADTQYF,TGCAGCGTTGGAAAGGGAGGGGCGGATACGCAGTATTTT
.,TRBJ2-1,.,TRBV4-1,CASSQGAMGDEQFF,TGCGCCAGCAGCCAAGGTGCGATGGGAGATGAGCAGTTCTTC
.,TRBJ2-2,.,TRBV2,CASSGPSRQVPLNTGELFF,TGTGCCAGCAGTGGGCCTTCGAGACAGGTGCCCTTGAACACCGGGGAGCTGTTTTTT
once,TRBJ2-2,.,TRBV4-2,CASSQLAGMNTGELFF,TGTGCCAGCAGCCAACTCGCGGGGATGAACACCGGGGAGCTGTTTTTT
.,TRBJ2-1,.,TRBV30,CAWSARGWEQFF,TGTGCCTGGAGTGCCCGGGGATGGGAGCAGTTCTTC
.,TRBJ1-5,TRBD1,TRBV5-4,CASSDGTGGPNQPQHF,TGTGCCAGCAGCGACGGGACAGGGGGCCCGAATCAGCCCCAGCATTTT
.,TRBJ2-7,TRBD1,TRBV29-1,CSGGDRGYEQYF,TGCAGCGGGGGGGACAGGGGTTACGAGCAGTACTTC
.,TRBJ2-7,.,TRBV18,CASSPDSVTSYEQYF,TGTGCCAGCTCACCGGACAGCGTAACCTCCTACGAGCAGTACTTC
.,TRBJ1-3,.,TRBV5-1,CASSFSGTGNTIYF,TGCGCCAGCAGCTTTTCAGGGACTGGAAACACCATATATTTT
.,TRBJ2-7,TRBD1,TRBV5-1,CASSPRGDRGSNEQYF,TGCGCCAGCAGCCCGCGGGGGGACAGGGGAAGTAACGAGCAGTACTTC